The 3 T cell receptor beta chains below were found in one sample sequenced in a study of T-cell reconstitution after alpha-beta-depleted transplantation in children. Unique molecular identifiers featured in how the TCRbeta library was prepared. MiXCR, applied by TCRdb to the PCR reads, yields one record per CDR3 protein. The sample includes fewer than 250,000 distinct CDR3 sequences, around a sixth of them seen just once. Material: PBMCs, mostly from graft donor cells, obtained 360 days after TCRalphabeta/CD19-depleted stem cell transplant. The receptors stem from a male patient between 2 and 10 years old who had a stem cell transplant for acute lymphoblastic leukemia, so the T cells may come from the graft donor.

This clonotype was recorded at least ten times. The chain joins TRBV30 to TRBJ1-1; D not certain. Germline CDR1 and CDR2: GTSNPN and SVGIG (reference sequence). The CDR3 consists of 13 residues. Trimming pared 3 bases from V and 0 bases from J, leaving 8 bases between. CDR3 protein: CAWSGNMNTEAFF. CDR3 DNA: TGTGCCTGGAGCGGGAACATGAACACTGAAGCTTTCTTT.

V and J are TRBV29-1 and TRBJ2-7, with unresolved D. This CDR3 has 13 amino acids. Germline CDR1 is SQVTM and CDR2 is ANQGSEA. Trimming left V 4 bases short and J 0 bases short, with 10 bases between. The CDR3, as DNA: TGCAGCGTTGGCGCGCTCCACTCCTACGAGCAGTACTTC. Protein sequence: CSVGALHSYEQYF.

This clonotype was found a few times. The chain is built from TRBV4-3 and TRBJ2-1; D unclear. Germline V lookup: CDR1 LGHNA, CDR2 YSLEER. Trimming cost V 1 base and J 5 bases, with 12 bases left between them. The CDR3 contains 15 residues. The DNA of the CDR3 is TGCGCCAGCAGCCAAGGGGGTGGGCCGCACAATGAGCAGTTCTTC. Residues: CASSQGGGPHNEQFF.